This TCR beta chain was observed in a study of blood T cell repertoires in COVID-19. On the study more broadly: Both acute and convalescent COVID-19 samples were obtained from the United States, Italy and Spain. PBMCs, B-cell-depleted T cells, or T cells were the source of the cDNA or gDNA that made up the material.

The V gene's germline CDR1 is MNHEY and CDR2 SVGAGI. CDR3 length: 14 residues. J was trimmed by 3 bases and V by 5 bases; bases with no gene match: 2. The table lists this clone with a few counts. In the source study's methods: Amplifying reference gene primers gave estimates of nucleated cell counts. This table comes from immunoSEQ multiplex PCR, and its TCRdb copy is limited to in-frame clones, with some not included. The V and J calls and clone size were taken over from that table, and D and trimming were inferred from the DNA. In the table there are nearly 110,000 clones, around 80% of which are singletons.

The sequence was obtained from a man between 65 and 85 years old with acute or convalescent COVID-19. The genes are TRBV6-5 and TRBJ2-7; TRBD2 aligns across 12 bases. Specimen: peripheral blood. CDR3 amino acids: CASSLAGGNYEQYF. CDR3 nucleotides: TGTGCCAGCAGTCTAGCGGGGGGGAACTACGAGCAGTACTTC.